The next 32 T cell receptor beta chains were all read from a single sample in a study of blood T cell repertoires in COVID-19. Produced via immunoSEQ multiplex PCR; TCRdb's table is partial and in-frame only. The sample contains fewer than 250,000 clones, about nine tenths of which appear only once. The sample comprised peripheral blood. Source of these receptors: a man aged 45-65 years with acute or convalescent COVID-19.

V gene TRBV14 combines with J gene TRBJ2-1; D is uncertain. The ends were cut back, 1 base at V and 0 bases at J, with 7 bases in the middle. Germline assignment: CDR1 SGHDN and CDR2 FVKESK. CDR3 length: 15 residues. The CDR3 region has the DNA TGTGCCAGCAGCCAAGGTCCCCGCTCCTACAATGAGCAGTTCTTC. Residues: CASSQGPRSYNEQFF. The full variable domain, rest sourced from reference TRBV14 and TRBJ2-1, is EAGVTQFPSHSVIEKGQTVTLRCDPISGHDNLYWYRRVMGKEIKFLLHFVKESKQDESGMPNNRFLAERTGGTYSTLKVQPAELEDSGVYFCASSQGPRSYNEQFFGPGTRLTVL.

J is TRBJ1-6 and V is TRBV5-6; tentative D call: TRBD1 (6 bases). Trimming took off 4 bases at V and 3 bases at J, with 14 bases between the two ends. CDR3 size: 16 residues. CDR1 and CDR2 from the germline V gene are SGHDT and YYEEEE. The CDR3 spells CASSGGSVNYNSPLHF. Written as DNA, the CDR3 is TGTGCCAGCAGCGGGGGCTCGGTAAACTATAATTCACCCCTCCACTTT.

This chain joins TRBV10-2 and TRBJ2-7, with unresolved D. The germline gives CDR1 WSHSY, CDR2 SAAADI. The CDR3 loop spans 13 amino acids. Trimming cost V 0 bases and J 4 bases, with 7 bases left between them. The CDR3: CASSESNTYEQYF. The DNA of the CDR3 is TGCGCCAGCAGTGAGTCTAATACATACGAGCAGTACTTC.

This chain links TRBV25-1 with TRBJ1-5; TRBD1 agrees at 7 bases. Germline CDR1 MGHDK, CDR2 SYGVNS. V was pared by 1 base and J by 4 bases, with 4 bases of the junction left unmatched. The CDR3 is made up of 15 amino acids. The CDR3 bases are TGTGCCAGCAGTGAATGGGACAGACCAAATCAGCCCCAGCATTTT. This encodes CASSEWDRPNQPQHF.

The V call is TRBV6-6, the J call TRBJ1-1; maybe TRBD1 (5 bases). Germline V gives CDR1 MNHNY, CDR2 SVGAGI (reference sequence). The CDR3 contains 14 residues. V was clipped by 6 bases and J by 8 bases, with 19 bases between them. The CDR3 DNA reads TGTGCCAGCAGAAGGACATCTGATTCAGGGGAAGCTTTCTTT. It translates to CASRRTSDSGEAFF.

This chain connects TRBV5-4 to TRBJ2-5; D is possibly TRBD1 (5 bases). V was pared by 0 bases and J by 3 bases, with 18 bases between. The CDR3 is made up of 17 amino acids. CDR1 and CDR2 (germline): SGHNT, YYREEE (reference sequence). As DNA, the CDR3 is TGTGCCAGCAGCTTGGCCTATTTCAGTTCCAGGGAAGAGACCCAGTACTTC. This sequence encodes CASSLAYFSSREETQYF.

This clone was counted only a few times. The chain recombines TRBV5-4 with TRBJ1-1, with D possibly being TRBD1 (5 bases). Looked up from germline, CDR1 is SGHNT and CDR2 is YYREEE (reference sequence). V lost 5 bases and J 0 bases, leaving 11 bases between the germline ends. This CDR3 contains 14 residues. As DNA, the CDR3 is TGTGCCAGCAGTCCAGGGTTCATGAACACTGAAGCTTTCTTT. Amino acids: CASSPGFMNTEAFF.

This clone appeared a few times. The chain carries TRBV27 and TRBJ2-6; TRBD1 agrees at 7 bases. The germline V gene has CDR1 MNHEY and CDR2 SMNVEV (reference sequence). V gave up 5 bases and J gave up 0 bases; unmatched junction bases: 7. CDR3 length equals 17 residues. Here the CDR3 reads CASSPGQFVSGANVLTF. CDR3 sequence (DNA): TGTGCCAGCAGTCCGGGACAGTTCGTCTCTGGGGCCAACGTCCTGACTTTC.

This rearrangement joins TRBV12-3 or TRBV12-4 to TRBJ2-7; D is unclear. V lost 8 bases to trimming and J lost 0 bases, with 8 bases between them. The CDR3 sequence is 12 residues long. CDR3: CASSPVSYEQYF. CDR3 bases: TGTGCCAGCTCCCCAGTCTCCTACGAGCAGTACTTC.

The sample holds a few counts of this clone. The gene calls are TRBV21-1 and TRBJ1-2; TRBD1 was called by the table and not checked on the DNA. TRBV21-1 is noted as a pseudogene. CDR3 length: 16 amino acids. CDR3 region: CASSKFRHSLNYGYTF. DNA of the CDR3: TGTGCCAGCAGCAAATTCCGACACAGCCTGAACTATGGCTACACCTTC.

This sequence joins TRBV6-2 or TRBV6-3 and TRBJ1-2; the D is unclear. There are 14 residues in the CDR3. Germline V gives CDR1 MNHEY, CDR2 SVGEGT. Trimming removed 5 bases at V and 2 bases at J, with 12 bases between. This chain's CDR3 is CASSPPYQNYGYTF. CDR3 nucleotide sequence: TGTGCCAGCAGTCCCCCGTACCAGAACTATGGCTACACCTTC.

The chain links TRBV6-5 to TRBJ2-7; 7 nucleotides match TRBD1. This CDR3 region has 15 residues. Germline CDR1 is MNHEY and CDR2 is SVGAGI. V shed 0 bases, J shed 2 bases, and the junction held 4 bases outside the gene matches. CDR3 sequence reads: CASSYSRGQAYEQYF. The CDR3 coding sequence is TGTGCCAGCAGTTACTCGAGAGGACAGGCCTACGAGCAGTACTTC.

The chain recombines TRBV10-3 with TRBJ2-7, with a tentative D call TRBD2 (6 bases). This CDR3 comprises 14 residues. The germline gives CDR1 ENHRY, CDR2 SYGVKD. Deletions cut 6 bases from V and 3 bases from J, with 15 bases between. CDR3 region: CAIRTGTVGYEQYF. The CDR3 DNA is TGTGCCATCAGGACCGGGACTGTAGGCTACGAGCAGTACTTC.

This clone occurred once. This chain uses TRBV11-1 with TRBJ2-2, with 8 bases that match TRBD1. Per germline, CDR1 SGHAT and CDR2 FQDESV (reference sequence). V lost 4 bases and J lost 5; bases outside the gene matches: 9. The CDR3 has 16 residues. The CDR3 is CASSSDRESRTGELFF. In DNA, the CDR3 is TGTGCCAGCAGCTCGGACAGGGAGTCACGGACCGGGGAGCTGTTTTTT.

Here the CDR3 reads CASSLSWSSDTQYF. Written as DNA, the CDR3 is TGTGCCAGCAGCTTGAGCTGGTCTTCAGATACGCAGTATTTT. This sequence joins TRBV5-4 and TRBJ2-3; D is ambiguous. The CDR3 is 14 amino acids. Germline V lookup: CDR1 SGHNT, CDR2 YYREEE (reference sequence). Trimming shortened V by 1 base and J by 4 bases, and 10 bases separated the two germline ends.

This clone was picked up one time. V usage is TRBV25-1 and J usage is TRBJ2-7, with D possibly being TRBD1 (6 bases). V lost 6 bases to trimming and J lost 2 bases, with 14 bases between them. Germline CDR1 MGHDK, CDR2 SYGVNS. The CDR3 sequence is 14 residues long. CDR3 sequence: CASRPTGTTYEQYF. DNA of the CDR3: TGTGCCAGCAGACCTACAGGGACAACCTACGAGCAGTACTTC.

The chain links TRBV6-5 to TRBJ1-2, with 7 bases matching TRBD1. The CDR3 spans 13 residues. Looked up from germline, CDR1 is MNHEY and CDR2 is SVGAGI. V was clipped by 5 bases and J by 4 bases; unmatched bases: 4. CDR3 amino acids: CASSMTGSYGYTF. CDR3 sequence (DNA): TGTGCCAGCAGTATGACAGGGAGCTATGGCTACACCTTC.

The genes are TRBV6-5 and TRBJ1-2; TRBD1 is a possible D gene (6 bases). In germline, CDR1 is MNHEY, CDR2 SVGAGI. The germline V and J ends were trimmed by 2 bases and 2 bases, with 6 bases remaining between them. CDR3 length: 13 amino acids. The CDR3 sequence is CASSYGTNYGYTF. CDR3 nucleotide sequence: TGTGCCAGCAGTTACGGGACAAACTATGGCTACACCTTC.

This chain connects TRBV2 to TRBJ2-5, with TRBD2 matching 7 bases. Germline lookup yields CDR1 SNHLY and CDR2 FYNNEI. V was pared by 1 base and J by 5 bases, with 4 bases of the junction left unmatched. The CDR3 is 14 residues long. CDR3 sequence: CASSEGLAGETQYF. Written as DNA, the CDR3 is TGTGCCAGCAGTGAAGGACTAGCCGGGGAGACCCAGTACTTC.

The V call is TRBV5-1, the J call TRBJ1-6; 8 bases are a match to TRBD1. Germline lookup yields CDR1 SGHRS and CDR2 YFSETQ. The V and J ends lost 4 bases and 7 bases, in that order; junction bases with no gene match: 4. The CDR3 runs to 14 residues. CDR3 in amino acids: CASSRTGRNSPLHF. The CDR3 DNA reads TGCGCCAGCAGCAGGACAGGGAGGAATTCACCCCTCCACTTT.

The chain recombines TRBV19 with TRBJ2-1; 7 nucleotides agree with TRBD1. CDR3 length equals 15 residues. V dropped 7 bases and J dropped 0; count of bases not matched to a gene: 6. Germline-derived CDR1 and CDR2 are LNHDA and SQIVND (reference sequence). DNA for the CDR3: TGTGCCAGTATGGCCGACAGGGTCTCCTACAATGAGCAGTTCTTC. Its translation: CASMADRVSYNEQFF.

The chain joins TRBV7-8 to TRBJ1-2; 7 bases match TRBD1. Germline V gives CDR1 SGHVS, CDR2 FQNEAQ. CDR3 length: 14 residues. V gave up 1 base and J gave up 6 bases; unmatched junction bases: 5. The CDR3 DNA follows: TGTGCCAGCAGCTTAGACGGGACAGCGAATGGCTACACCTTC. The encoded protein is CASSLDGTANGYTF.

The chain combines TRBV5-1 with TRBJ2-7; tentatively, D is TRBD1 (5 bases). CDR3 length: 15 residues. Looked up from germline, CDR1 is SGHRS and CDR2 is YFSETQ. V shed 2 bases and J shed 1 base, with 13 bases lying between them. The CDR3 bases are TGCGCCAGCAGCTTAGCAGGGCTGGGGTCCTACGAGCAGTACTTC. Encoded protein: CASSLAGLGSYEQYF.

The CDR3 here is CASSPAGTRANYGYTF. For the CDR3, the DNA is TGTGCCAGCTCACCCGCCGGGACAAGAGCTAACTATGGCTACACCTTC. The chain is built from TRBV18 and TRBJ1-2, with D perhaps matching TRBD1 (6 bases). The CDR3 runs to 16 residues. Germline-derived CDR1 and CDR2 are KGHSH and LQKENI. Trimming pared 3 bases from V and 0 bases from J, leaving 14 bases between.

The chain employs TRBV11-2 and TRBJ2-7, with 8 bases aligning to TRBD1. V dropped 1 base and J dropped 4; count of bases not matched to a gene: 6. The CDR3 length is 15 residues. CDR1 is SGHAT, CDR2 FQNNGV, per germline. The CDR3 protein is CASSLAAGTGYEQYF. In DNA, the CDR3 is TGTGCCAGCAGCTTAGCAGCCGGGACAGGATACGAGCAGTACTTC. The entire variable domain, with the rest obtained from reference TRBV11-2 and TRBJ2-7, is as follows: EAGVAQSPRYKIIEKRQSVAFWCNPISGHATLYWYQQILGQGPKLLIQFQNNGVVDDSQLPKDRFSAERLKGVDSTLKIQPAKLEDSAVYLCASSLAAGTGYEQYFGPGTRLTVT.

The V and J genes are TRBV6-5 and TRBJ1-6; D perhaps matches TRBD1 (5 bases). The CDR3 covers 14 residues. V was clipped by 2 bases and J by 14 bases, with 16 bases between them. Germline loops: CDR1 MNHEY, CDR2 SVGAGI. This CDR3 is CASSYGTPREALHF. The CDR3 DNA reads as TGTGCCAGCAGTTACGGGACTCCGCGAGAGGCCCTCCACTTT.

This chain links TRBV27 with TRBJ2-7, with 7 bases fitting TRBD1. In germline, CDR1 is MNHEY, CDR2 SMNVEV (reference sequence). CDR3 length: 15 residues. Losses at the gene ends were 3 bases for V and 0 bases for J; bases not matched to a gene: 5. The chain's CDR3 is CASSFGPGGSYEQYF. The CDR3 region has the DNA TGTGCCAGCAGTTTTGGTCCAGGGGGCTCCTACGAGCAGTACTTC.

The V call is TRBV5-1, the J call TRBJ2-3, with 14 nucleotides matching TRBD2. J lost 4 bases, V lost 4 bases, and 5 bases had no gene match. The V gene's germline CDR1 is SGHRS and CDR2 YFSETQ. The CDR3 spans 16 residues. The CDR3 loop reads CASSVTSGGAADTQYF. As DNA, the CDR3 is TGCGCCAGCAGCGTGACTAGCGGGGGGGCGGCAGATACGCAGTATTTT.

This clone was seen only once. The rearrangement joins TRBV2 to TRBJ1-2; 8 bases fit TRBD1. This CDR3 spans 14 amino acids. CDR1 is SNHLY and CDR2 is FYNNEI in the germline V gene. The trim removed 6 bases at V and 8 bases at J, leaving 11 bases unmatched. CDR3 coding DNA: TGTGCCAGCAGAGCCACAGGGGGATGGCGAGGCTACACCTTC. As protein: CASRATGGWRGYTF.

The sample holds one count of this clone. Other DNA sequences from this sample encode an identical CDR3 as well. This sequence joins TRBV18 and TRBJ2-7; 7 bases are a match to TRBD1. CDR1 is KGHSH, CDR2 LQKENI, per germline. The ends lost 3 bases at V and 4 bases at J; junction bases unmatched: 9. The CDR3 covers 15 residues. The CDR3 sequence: CASSPRQGGSYEQYF. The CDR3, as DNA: TGTGCCAGCTCACCCCGACAGGGTGGGTCATACGAGCAGTACTTC.

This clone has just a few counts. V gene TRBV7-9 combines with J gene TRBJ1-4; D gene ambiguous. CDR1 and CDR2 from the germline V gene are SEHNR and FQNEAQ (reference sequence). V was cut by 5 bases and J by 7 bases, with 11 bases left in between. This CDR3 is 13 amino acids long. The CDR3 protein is CASSLLSGEKLFF. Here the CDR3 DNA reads TGTGCCAGCAGCCTCCTATCGGGTGAAAAACTGTTTTTT.

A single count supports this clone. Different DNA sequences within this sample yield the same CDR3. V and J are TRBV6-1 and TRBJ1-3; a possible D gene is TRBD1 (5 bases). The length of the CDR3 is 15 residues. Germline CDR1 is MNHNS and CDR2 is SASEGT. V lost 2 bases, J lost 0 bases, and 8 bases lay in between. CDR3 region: CASSEQGTSGNTIYF. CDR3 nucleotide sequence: TGTGCCAGCAGTGAACAGGGCACCTCTGGAAACACCATATATTTT.